These T cell receptor beta chains were read from a single sample in a study of cytomegalovirus exposure and HLA in healthy donors. TCRdb keeps only in-frame clones here, not all; method: immunoSEQ multiplex PCR. This repertoire shows roughly 15,000 clones, approximately 57% found once; its top ten account for about 15%. Sequenced: PBMCs. Every receptor here comes from a woman aged 50 to 60 in good health and CMV-seropositive. Both conserved end residues are part of each CDR3. D genes are given only for firm matches. Size tells how often a clone was seen (once, few, many) or the class of an expanded clone, and some rows leave it out.

j_call v_call clone_size d_call cdr3_aa cdr3_nt
TRBJ1-5 TRBV6-1 NA NA CASSRGRGDQPQHF TGTGCCAGCAGTAGAGGGCGTGGGGATCAGCCCCAGCATTTT
TRBJ2-2 TRBV4-3 NA TRBD2 CASSQDISREGRFGELFF TGCGCCAGCAGCCAAGATATATCTCGGGAGGGCCGTTTCGGGGAGCTGTTTTTT
TRBJ2-7 TRBV25-1 NA NA CASSEVDSLYEQYF TGTGCCAGCAGTGAAGTGGACTCCCTATACGAGCAGTACTTC
TRBJ1-2 TRBV6-5 once TRBD1 CASRPQGAFGYTF TGTGCCAGCAGACCACAGGGGGCCTTTGGCTACACCTTC
TRBJ1-2 TRBV6-1 NA NA CASSERGMVDGYTF TGTGCCAGCAGTGAGAGAGGGATGGTTGATGGCTACACCTTC
TRBJ2-7 TRBV28 NA NA CASMKGAATYEQYF TGTGCCAGCATGAAGGGAGCGGCTACCTACGAGCAGTACTTC
TRBJ2-3 TRBV13 NA NA CASSLAGMLDTQYF TGTGCCAGCAGCTTAGCGGGAATGCTGGATACGCAGTATTTT
TRBJ1-5 TRBV6-5 NA NA CASSYSGGRGGPQHF TGTGCCAGCAGTTACTCCGGGGGCCGCGGGGGTCCCCAGCATTTT
TRBJ2-7 TRBV7-2 NA TRBD2 CASSLAGTFRTSGFYEQYF TGTGCCAGCAGCTTAGCTGGGACTTTCCGGACTAGCGGGTTCTACGAGCAGTACTTC
TRBJ2-5 TRBV7-9 few NA CASSLGSVQKTQYF TGTGCCAGCAGCTTAGGGTCAGTTCAGAAGACCCAGTACTTC